This TCR beta chain was found in a study of OX40 agonist ivuxolimab in advanced cancers. Looking at the study overall: Patients achieving partial responses numbered three: one hepatocellular carcinoma case and two cutaneous melanoma cases.

This table comes from immunoSEQ multiplex PCR, and its TCRdb copy is limited to in-frame clones, with some not included. This sample has 68,000 or so clones, with approximately 89% found just once. The CDR3 runs 14 residues. The germline V and J ends were trimmed by 3 bases and 4 bases, with 12 bases remaining between them. Germline CDR1 KGHSH, CDR2 LQKENI. This sequence joins TRBV18 and TRBJ1-2; D unclear. The receptor comes from an adult with an advanced solid tumor such as melanoma, head and neck, liver or kidney cancer. The sequencing here drew on CD4+ or CD8+ T cells sorted from blood, taken in a trial of the OX40 agonist ivuxolimab. CDR3 region: CASSPDLSGYGYTF. In DNA form, the CDR3 reads TGTGCCAGCTCACCGGACTTGAGTGGCTATGGCTACACCTTC.